The rows below give T cell receptor beta chains drawn from one sample of a study of graft-versus-host responses after intestinal transplantation. These receptors have no identified antigens. Libraries were prepared by immunoSEQ multiplex PCR; TCRdb keeps only in-frame clonotypes and omits some of them. The sample contains more than 80,000 clones, around 90% of which appear only once. The specimen was unstimulated CD4+ T cells sorted from spleen or lymph node cells, collected before intestinal transplant. The receptors were gathered from a human donor who received an intestinal transplant. CDR3s include the opening cysteine and the closing phenylalanine or tryptophan. A D gene is named only where the DNA matches it firmly. Expanded clones get a size class; other rows say once, few or many, or leave the size out.

DNA | CDR3 | size | D | J | V
TGTGCCAGCAGCCCTCAGCTAGCGGGGACGCCCATTACGCAGTATTTT | CASSPQLAGTPITQYF | - | TRBD2 | TRBJ2-3 | TRBV2
TGTGCCAGCAGCGTAGCGGGGGGGTGGGACACCGGGGAGCTGTTTTTT | CASSVAGGWDTGELFF | once | TRBD2 | TRBJ2-2 | TRBV9
TGCAGCGTTGAGGGTGAACCGGGACAGGTACATGGCTACACCTTC | CSVEGEPGQVHGYTF | - | TRBD1 | TRBJ1-2 | TRBV29-1
TGTGCCCTACAACAGGGGTGGGCAGAGACCCAGTACTTC | CALQQGWAETQYF | - | TRBD1 | TRBJ2-5 | TRBV30
TGTGCCAGCAGTTTAGCGGGAGATCGTACAGATACGCAGTATTTT | CASSLAGDRTDTQYF | - | TRBD2 | TRBJ2-3 | TRBV28
TGCAGCGTTGATCGACTAGCGGGCAATGAGCAGTTCTTC | CSVDRLAGNEQFF | - | TRBD2 | TRBJ2-1 | TRBV29-1
TGTGCCAGCAGCCCTCGGACAGGGAGTGGCTACACCTTC | CASSPRTGSGYTF | - | TRBD1 | TRBJ1-2 | TRBV6-5
TGTGCCAGCAGCACCGGGACAAAAGACCCTACTAACACTGAAGCTTTCTTT | CASSTGTKDPTNTEAFF | - | - | TRBJ1-1 | TRBV2
TGTGCCAGCAGTGAGCTCGGACAGGAATCCTACAATGAGCAGTTCTTC | CASSELGQESYNEQFF | - | TRBD1 | TRBJ2-1 | TRBV6-1
TGTGCCAGCAGTGAAAATACAGTCCGGGGGTCCGAGCAGTACTTC | CASSENTVRGSEQYF | - | - | TRBJ2-7 | TRBV2
TGCGCCAGCAGCCACGGCCCATTCCCTTCCGACAATGAGCAGTTCTTC | CASSHGPFPSDNEQFF | - | - | TRBJ2-1 | TRBV4-1
TGTGCCAGCAGTCCCGGGACAGCCAAGCAACAGTACTTC | CASSPGTAKQQYF | - | TRBD1 | TRBJ2-7 | TRBV6-6
TGCGCCAGCAGTCAATGGGGCAGGCTGGTTGGTTTGACCCAGTACTTC | CASSQWGRLVGLTQYF | - | - | TRBJ2-5 | TRBV23-1
TGTGCCAGCAGTCTCGGGACTTACACAGATACGCAGTATTTT | CASSLGTYTDTQYF | - | - | TRBJ2-3 | TRBV6-1
TGTGCCAGTAGTCCCCGACTAGCGGGCCGCAATGAGCAGTTCTTC | CASSPRLAGRNEQFF | - | TRBD2 | TRBJ2-1 | TRBV19
TGTGCCAGCAGCGTAGATCCGGGACAGCTCTCTGGAAACACCATATATTTT | CASSVDPGQLSGNTIYF | - | TRBD1 | TRBJ1-3 | TRBV9
TGTGCCAGCAGTTTATCGCTAGCGGGAGTGGGTACAGATACGCAGTATTTT | CASSLSLAGVGTDTQYF | - | TRBD2 | TRBJ2-3 | TRBV27
TGTGCCAGTAGTACCGCCGGGACAGGGAGTCCCTACGAGCAGTACTTC | CASSTAGTGSPYEQYF | - | TRBD1 | TRBJ2-7 | TRBV19
TGTGCCAGCAGTTTCAGATTGGGGGGACTCACAGATACGCAGTATTTT | CASSFRLGGLTDTQYF | - | - | TRBJ2-3 | TRBV27
TGTGCCAGCAGTTACTCGAACACTATACTTAACTATGGCTACACCTTC | CASSYSNTILNYGYTF | - | - | TRBJ1-2 | TRBV6-5
TGTGCCAGCTCCCTGGGGGGAGTGAACACTGAAGCTTTCTTT | CASSLGGVNTEAFF | - | - | TRBJ1-1 | TRBV18
TGTGCCAGCAGTCCACCCCCCTCAGGGATGGGGACAGATACGCAGTATTTT | CASSPPPSGMGTDTQYF | - | - | TRBJ2-3 | TRBV27
TGTGCCAGTAGCCAAAAAGCGGGGGGGGTCACAGATACGCAGTATTTT | CASSQKAGGVTDTQYF | once | TRBD2 | TRBJ2-3 | TRBV19
TGTGCCAGCTCGAGGGGGGGGGACTACGAGCAGTACTTC | CASSRGGDYEQYF | - | - | TRBJ2-7 | TRBV18
TGTGCCAGCAGTCTCCGCCGGCTAGCGGGGGGCTCCTACAATGAGCAGTTCTTC | CASSLRRLAGGSYNEQFF | - | TRBD2 | TRBJ2-1 | TRBV27
TGTGCCAGCAGTTACCTAGGGGGCTACGAGCAGTACTTC | CASSYLGGYEQYF | - | - | TRBJ2-7 | TRBV6-6
TGTGCCACCAAAGCACAGGGGGCTCGGTACACCGGGGAGCTGTTTTTT | CATKAQGARYTGELFF | once | TRBD1 | TRBJ2-2 | TRBV10-3
TGCAGCGGAATGATTACAGGGCTAGCTTTCTTT | CSGMITGLAFF | - | - | TRBJ1-1 | TRBV29-1
TGTGCCAGCAGTTTACTGACGGGCACTGAAGCTTTCTTT | CASSLLTGTEAFF | - | - | TRBJ1-1 | TRBV27
TGCGCCAGCGGCAGGACAGGGGATGAGGCCAACGTCCTGACTTTC | CASGRTGDEANVLTF | - | TRBD1 | TRBJ2-6 | TRBV5-1
TGCGCCAGCAGCAACGGACTAGCGGGGGGTGGGGAGCAGTACTTC | CASSNGLAGGGEQYF | once | TRBD2 | TRBJ2-7 | TRBV5-1
TGTGCCAGCAGTTCTAAGGGGTTTAGCAATCAGCCCCAGCATTTT | CASSSKGFSNQPQHF | - | - | TRBJ1-5 | TRBV28
TGTGCCAGCAGTGTTCGGAGTGGCAGGGGGGCGAGTAGCAATGAGCAGTTCTTC | CASSVRSGRGASSNEQFF | - | - | TRBJ2-1 | TRBV2
TGCGCCAGCAGCTTAAATCCGACAGGGGGCTACAATGAGCAGTTCTTC | CASSLNPTGGYNEQFF | - | TRBD1 | TRBJ2-1 | TRBV5-1
TGTGCCAGCAGGTCGGGACTAGCGGGCGGAGAGACCCAGTACTTC | CASRSGLAGGETQYF | once | TRBD2 | TRBJ2-5 | TRBV6-6
TGTGCCAGCATACAGAACTATGGCTACACCTTC | CASIQNYGYTF | - | - | TRBJ1-2 | TRBV2
TGTGCCAGCAGCCCCAGACAGGGTTACGAGCAGTACTTC | CASSPRQGYEQYF | - | TRBD1 | TRBJ2-7 | TRBV14
TGTGCCAGCAGCTTATTTAAGAGCACTGAAGCTTTCTTT | CASSLFKSTEAFF | - | - | TRBJ1-1 | TRBV7-3
TGCGCCAGCAGCCTCCTAGCGGGATCGGAAGAGACCCAGTACTTC | CASSLLAGSEETQYF | - | TRBD2 | TRBJ2-5 | TRBV5-1
TGCGCCAGCAGTCGGACTAGCGGGGGGGCAGATACGCAGTATTTT | CASSRTSGGADTQYF | - | TRBD2 | TRBJ2-3 | TRBV5-1